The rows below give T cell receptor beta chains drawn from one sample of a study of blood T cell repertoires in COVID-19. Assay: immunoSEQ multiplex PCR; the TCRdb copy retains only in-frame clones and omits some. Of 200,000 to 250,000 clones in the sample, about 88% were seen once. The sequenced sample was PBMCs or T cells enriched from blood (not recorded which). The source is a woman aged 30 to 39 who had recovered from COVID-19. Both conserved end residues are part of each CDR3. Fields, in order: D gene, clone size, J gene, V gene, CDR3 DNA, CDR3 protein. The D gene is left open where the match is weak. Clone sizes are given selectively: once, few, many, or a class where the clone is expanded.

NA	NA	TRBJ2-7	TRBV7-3	TGTGCCAGCAGCATCCACGGAGGATCCTACGAGCAGTACTTC	CASSIHGGSYEQYF
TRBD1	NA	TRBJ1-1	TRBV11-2	TGTGCCAGCAGCGACCCGGGACAGGGGAAGGGAACTGAAGCTTTCTTT	CASSDPGQGKGTEAFF
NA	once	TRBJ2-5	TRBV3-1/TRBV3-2	TGTGCCAGCAGCCAAGATAATCAAGGAGGTCAGGGGTCGTCTGGCAGGGAGACCCAGTACTTC	CASSQDNQGGQGSSGRETQYF
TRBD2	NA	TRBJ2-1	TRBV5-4	TGTGCCAGCAGCTTGCGTAGCGGGGGCTACAATGAGCAGTTCTTC	CASSLRSGGYNEQFF
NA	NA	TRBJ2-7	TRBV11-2	TGTGCCAGCAGCTTTTTCGGGTACTACGAGCAGTACTTC	CASSFFGYYEQYF
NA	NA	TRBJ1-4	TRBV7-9	TGTGCCAGCAGCTTAGGACTAGGTGAAAAACTGTTTTTT	CASSLGLGEKLFF
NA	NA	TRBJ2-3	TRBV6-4	TGTGCCAGCAGTGTAGGGGGAAACAGTCGGGATACGCAGTATTTT	CASSVGGNSRDTQYF
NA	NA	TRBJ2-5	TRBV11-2	TGTGCCAGCAGCTTATCGCGGGGCTCGGGTCAAGAGACCCAGTACTTC	CASSLSRGSGQETQYF
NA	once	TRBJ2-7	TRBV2	TGTGCCAGCAGTGAAGGGCTAGAGAGGGAGCAGTACTTC	CASSEGLEREQYF
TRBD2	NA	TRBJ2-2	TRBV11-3	TGTGCCAGCAGCGCGGGACTAGCGGGGGGGAACACCGGGGAGCTGTTTTTT	CASSAGLAGGNTGELFF
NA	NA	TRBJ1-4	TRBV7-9	TGTGCCAGCAGTCGGGAGGTCTTCGGGGAAAAACTGTTTTTT	CASSREVFGEKLFF
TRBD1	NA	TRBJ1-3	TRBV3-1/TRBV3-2	TGTGCCAGCAGACCCGGGACAGCCGGAAACACCATATATTTT	CASRPGTAGNTIYF
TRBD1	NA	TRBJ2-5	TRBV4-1	TGCGCCAGCAGCCCGATCGTTGCCAGGGGGCGAAACCAAGAGACCCAGTACTTC	CASSPIVARGRNQETQYF
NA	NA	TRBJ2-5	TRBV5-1	TGCGCCAGCAGCTTGGCCTTCGGCCCGGAGGGGACCCAGTACTTC	CASSLAFGPEGTQYF
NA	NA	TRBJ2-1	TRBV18	TGTGCCAGCTCACGAAACAGGGTGAGCTCCTACAATGAGCAGTTCTTC	CASSRNRVSSYNEQFF
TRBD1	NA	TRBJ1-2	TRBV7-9	TGTGCCAGCAGCTACAGACAGGGGGCACCAGTAGGTGGCTACACCTTC	CASSYRQGAPVGGYTF
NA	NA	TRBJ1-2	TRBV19	TGTGCCAGTAGTCCCCGGCCAGGGCCCAACTATGGCTACACCTTC	CASSPRPGPNYGYTF
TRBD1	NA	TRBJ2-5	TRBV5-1	TGCGCCAGCAGCATAGGGACAGACGGACAAGAGACCCAGTACTTC	CASSIGTDGQETQYF
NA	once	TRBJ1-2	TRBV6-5	TGTGCCAGCAGGACCCAGGGTGACGGCTACACCTTC	CASRTQGDGYTF
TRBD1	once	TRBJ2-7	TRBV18	TGTGCCAGCTCACCACCGACAGGGGCCTACGAGCAGTACTTC	CASSPPTGAYEQYF
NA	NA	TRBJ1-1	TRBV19	TGTGCCAGTAGTAAATCGGACAGGAACACTGAAGCTTTCTTT	CASSKSDRNTEAFF
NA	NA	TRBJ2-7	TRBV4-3	TGCGCCAGCAGCCTTGGCCCGGGACACTACGAGCAGTACTTC	CASSLGPGHYEQYF
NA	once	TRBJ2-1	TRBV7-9	TGTGCCAGCAGCCTTGGATCGGGGTTTGAGCAGTTCTTC	CASSLGSGFEQFF
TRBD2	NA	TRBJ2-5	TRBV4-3	TGCGCCAGCAGCCCGCGGACTAGCGGGGCCCAAGAGACCCAGTACTTC	CASSPRTSGAQETQYF
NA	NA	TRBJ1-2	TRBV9	TGTGCCAGCAGCGTACACCTGAAAGAAGGGGATAACTCCGGCTACACCTTC	CASSVHLKEGDNSGYTF
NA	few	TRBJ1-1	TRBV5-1	TGCGCCAGCAGCTTGAATCCAGGGAACACTGAAGCTTTCTTT	CASSLNPGNTEAFF
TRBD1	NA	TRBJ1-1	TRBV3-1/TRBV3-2	TGTGCCAGCAGCCATCAGGGACAGGGAAGGACTGAAGCTTTCTTT	CASSHQGQGRTEAFF
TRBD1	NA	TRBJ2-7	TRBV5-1	TGCGCCAGCAGCCCAGGACAGGGTCCCTACGAGCAGTACTTC	CASSPGQGPYEQYF
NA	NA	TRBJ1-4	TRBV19	TGTGCCAGTAGTATCAATAATGAAAAACTGTTTTTT	CASSINNEKLFF
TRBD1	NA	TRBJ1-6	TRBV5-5	TGTGCCAGCAGCTTTCGGGACAGTCATTCACCCCTCCACTTT	CASSFRDSHSPLHF
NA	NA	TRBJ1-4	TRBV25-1	TGTGCCAGCAGTGGCCCCACTAGTAATGAAAAACTGTTTTTT	CASSGPTSNEKLFF
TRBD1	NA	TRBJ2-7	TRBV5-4	TGTGCCAGCAGCTTGGCCCCTGGACAGGGAGGTTACGAGCAGTACTTC	CASSLAPGQGGYEQYF
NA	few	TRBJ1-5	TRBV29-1	TGCAGCGTTGAACCTCAGGGATGGAGCTGTCAGCCCCAGCATTTT	CSVEPQGWSCQPQHF
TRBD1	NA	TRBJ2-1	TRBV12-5	TGTGCTAGTGGTAGCGACAGGGTGTCCTACAATGAGCAGTTCTTC	CASGSDRVSYNEQFF
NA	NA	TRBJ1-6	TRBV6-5	TGTGCCAGCAGTTACTCCGGGGGAATGGGTTCACCCCTCCACTTT	CASSYSGGMGSPLHF
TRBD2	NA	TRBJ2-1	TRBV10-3	TGTGCCATCAGTGAGTCGCCTAGCGGGGGGTTCGATGAGCAGTTCTTC	CAISESPSGGFDEQFF
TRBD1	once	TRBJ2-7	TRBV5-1	TGCGCCAGCAGCTTGGACGGGACAGGGGGCTCCGAGCAGTACTTC	CASSLDGTGGSEQYF
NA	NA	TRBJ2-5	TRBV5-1	TGCGCCAGCAGCTTGGAGCCGGGGAAAGAGACCCAGTACTTC	CASSLEPGKETQYF
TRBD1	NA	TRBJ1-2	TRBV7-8	TGTGCCAGCAGCTTAGACAGGGGGCTTCGCTATGGCTACACCTTC	CASSLDRGLRYGYTF
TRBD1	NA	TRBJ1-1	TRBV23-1	TGCGCCGGCTCCGGGACAGGGGCCTATATGAACACTGAAGCTTTCTTT	CAGSGTGAYMNTEAFF